The 5 T cell receptor beta chains in this list originate from one sample, sequenced in a study of sequential checkpoint blockade in melanoma (dated by TCRdb to between 2018 and 2020). Libraries were built with the immunoSEQ multiplex PCR assay. TCRdb took this table from immuneACCESS and kept in-frame rearrangements with V and J called. Such tables lack part of the clones; where checked against another copy, unresolved V genes explain under half of the gap, and the rest is unexplained. In all, the sample holds over 9,500 clones, and roughly four fifths of those were seen once. The biggest ten clones account for roughly 15% of the sample. The treatment or condition label, read with the paper, signifies: randomized to nivolumab then ipilimumab (arm A) or the reverse (arm B). Sample: CD8+ T cells sorted from blood (inferred from file names), taken from a patient given nivolumab and ipilimumab in sequence. The receptors come from a human donor with melanoma.

The chain combines TRBV4-2 with TRBJ2-3; 10 bases are shared with TRBD2. The trim removed 0 bases at V and 8 bases at J, leaving 8 bases unmatched. Germline V lookup: CDR1 LGHNA, CDR2 YNFKEQ. The CDR3 loop spans 16 amino acids. In DNA form, the CDR3 reads TGTGCCAGCAGCCAAGATGAACTAGCGGGAAGTGGTACGCAGTATTTT. Its translation: CASSQDELAGSGTQYF.

This clone occurred once. The chain has TRBV7-9 and TRBJ2-1; 8 bases line up with TRBD2. CDR1 is SEHNR and CDR2 is FQNEAQ in the germline V gene (reference sequence). The CDR3 spans 13 residues. Losses at the gene ends were 0 bases for V and 10 bases for J; bases not matched to a gene: 2. This CDR3 reads CASSLAASGEQFF. The DNA of the CDR3 is TGTGCCAGCAGCTTAGCGGCTAGCGGGGAGCAGTTCTTC. Full variable domain (rest looked up from reference TRBV7-9 and TRBJ2-1): DTGVSQNPRHKITKRGQNVTFRCDPISEHNRLYWYRQTLGQGPEFLTYFQNEAQLEKSRLLSDRFSAERPKGSFSTLEIQRTEQGDSAMYLCASSLAASGEQFFGPGTRLTVL.

The gene calls are TRBV2 and TRBJ1-4, with 9 bases lining up with TRBD1. The trim removed 5 bases at V and 7 bases at J, leaving 5 bases unmatched. In germline, CDR1 is SNHLY, CDR2 FYNNEI. The CDR3 is 14 residues long. Here the CDR3 reads CASSSGTGPEKLFF. The CDR3, as DNA: TGTGCCAGCAGTTCCGGGACAGGGCCTGAAAAACTGTTTTTT.

The chain recombines TRBV27 with TRBJ2-3; D not resolved. Deletions cut 0 bases from V and 2 bases from J, with 3 bases between. Per the germline V gene, CDR1 is MNHEY and CDR2 is SMNVEV (reference sequence). The CDR3 is made up of 13 amino acids. The CDR3 DNA sequence: TGTGCCAGCAGTTTATCCATCACAGATACGCAGTATTTT. Translated, it gives CASSLSITDTQYF.

V is TRBV11-2 and J is TRBJ2-7, with a weak D call TRBD2 (6 bases). V lost 0 bases and J lost 4, with 10 bases in between. CDR3 length: 14 amino acids. Germline V gene sequence: CDR1 SGHAT, CDR2 FQNNGV. The CDR3 here is CASSLEGLPYEQYF. As DNA, the CDR3 is TGTGCCAGCAGCTTAGAGGGACTTCCATACGAGCAGTACTTC. The full variable domain, completed using reference TRBV11-2 and TRBJ2-7, is EAGVAQSPRYKIIEKRQSVAFWCNPISGHATLYWYQQILGQGPKLLIQFQNNGVVDDSQLPKDRFSAERLKGVDSTLKIQPAKLEDSAVYLCASSLEGLPYEQYFGPGTRLTVT.